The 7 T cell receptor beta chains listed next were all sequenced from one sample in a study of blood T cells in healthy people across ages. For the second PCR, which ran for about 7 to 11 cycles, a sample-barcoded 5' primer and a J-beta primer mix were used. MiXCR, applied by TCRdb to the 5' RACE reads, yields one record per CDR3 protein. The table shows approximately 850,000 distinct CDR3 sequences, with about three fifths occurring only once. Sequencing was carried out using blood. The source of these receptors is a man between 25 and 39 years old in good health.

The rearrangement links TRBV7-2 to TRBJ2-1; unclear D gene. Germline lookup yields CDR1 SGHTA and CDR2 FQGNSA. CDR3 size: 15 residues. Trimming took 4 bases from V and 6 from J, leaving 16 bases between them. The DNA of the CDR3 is TGTGCCAGCAGCTCACGAAGTATTACGGGCAATGAGCAGTTCTTC. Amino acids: CASSSRSITGNEQFF.

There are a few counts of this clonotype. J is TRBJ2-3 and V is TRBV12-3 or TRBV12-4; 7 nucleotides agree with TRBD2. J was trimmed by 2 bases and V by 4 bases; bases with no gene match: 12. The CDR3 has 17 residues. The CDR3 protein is CASSSADRTSTTDTQYF. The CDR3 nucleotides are TGTGCCAGCAGTTCCGCCGATCGGACTAGTACCACAGATACGCAGTATTTT.

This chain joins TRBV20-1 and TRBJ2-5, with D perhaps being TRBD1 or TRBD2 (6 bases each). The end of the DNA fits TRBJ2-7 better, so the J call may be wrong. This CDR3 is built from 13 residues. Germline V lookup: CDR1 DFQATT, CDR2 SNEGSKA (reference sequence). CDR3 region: CSAVEGGGYEQYF. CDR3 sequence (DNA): TGCAGTGCTGTTGAGGGGGGTGGATACGAGCAGTACTTC.

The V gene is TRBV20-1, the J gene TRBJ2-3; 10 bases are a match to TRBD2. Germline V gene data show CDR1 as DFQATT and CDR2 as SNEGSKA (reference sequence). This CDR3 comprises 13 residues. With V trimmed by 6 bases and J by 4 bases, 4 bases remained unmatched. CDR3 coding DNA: TGCAGTGCAACGACTAGCGGGTCAGATACGCAGTATTTT. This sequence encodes CSATTSGSDTQYF.

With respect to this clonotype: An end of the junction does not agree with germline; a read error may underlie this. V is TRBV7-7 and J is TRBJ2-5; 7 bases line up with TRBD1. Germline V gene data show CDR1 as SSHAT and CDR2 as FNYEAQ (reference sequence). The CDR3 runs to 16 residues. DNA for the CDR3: TGTGCCAGCGGCTTAGCCGCGGACAGGAACCAAGAGACCCAGTACTTC. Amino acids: CASGLAADRNQETQYF.

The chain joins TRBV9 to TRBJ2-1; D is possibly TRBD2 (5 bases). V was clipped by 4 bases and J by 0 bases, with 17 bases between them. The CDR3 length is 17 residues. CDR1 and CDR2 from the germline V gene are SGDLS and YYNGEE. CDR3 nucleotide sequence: TGTGCCAGCAGCTTCAAAACGCGTGGGAGCTCCTACAATGAGCAGTTCTTC. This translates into CASSFKTRGSSYNEQFF.

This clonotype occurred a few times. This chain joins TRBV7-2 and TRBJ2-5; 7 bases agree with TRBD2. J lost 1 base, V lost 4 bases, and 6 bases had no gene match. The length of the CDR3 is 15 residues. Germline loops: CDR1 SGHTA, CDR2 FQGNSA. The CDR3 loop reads CASSYGPSGQETQYF. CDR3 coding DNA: TGTGCCAGCAGCTACGGACCTAGCGGCCAAGAGACCCAGTACTTC.